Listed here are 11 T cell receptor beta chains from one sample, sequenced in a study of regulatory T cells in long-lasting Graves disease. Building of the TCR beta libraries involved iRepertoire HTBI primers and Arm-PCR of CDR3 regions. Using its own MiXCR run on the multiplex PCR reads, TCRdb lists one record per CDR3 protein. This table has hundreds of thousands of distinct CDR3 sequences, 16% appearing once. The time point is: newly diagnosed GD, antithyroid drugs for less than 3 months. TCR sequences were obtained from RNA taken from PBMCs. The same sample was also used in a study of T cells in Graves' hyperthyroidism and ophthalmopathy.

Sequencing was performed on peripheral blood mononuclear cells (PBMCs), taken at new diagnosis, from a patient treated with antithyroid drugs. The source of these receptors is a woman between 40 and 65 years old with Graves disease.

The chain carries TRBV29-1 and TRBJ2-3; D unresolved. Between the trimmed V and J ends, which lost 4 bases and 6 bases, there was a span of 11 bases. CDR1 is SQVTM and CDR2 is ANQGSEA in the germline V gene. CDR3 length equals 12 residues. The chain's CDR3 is CSVGAIRDTQYF. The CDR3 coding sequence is TGCAGCGTTGGGGCAATCAGGGATACGCAGTATTTT.

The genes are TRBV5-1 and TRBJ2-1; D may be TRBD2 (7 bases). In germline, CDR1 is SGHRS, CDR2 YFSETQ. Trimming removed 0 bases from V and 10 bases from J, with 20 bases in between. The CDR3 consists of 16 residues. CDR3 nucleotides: TGCGCCAGCAGCTTGGAGGGGGGGTCTTTCCAACGGGAGCAGTTCTTC. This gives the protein CASSLEGGSFQREQFF. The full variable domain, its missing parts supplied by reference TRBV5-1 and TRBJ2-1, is KAGVTQTPRYLIKTRGQQVTLSCSPISGHRSVSWYQQTPGQGLQFLFEYFSETQRNKGNFPGRFSGRQFSNSRSEMNVSTLELGDSALYLCASSLEGGSFQREQFFGPGTRLTVL.

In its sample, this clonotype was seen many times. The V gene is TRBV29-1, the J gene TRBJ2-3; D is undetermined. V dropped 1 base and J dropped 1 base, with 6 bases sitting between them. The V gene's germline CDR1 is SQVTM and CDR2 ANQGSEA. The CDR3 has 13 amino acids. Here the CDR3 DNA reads TGCAGCGTTGAAGTTCTGGGCACAGATACGCAGTATTTT. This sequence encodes CSVEVLGTDTQYF.

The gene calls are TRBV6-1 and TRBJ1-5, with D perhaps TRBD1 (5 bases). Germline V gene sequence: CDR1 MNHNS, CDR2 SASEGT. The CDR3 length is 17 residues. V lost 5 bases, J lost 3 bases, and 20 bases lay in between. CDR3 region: CASSPQGSYQVNQPQHF. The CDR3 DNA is TGTGCCAGCAGTCCCCAGGGAAGTTATCAAGTCAATCAGCCCCAGCATTTT.

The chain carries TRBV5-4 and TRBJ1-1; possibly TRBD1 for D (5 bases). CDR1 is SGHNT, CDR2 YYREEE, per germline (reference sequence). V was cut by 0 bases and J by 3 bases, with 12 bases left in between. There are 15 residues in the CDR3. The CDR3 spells CASSLGGQKHTEAFF. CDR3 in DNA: TGTGCCAGCAGCTTGGGGGGCCAAAAACACACTGAAGCTTTCTTT.

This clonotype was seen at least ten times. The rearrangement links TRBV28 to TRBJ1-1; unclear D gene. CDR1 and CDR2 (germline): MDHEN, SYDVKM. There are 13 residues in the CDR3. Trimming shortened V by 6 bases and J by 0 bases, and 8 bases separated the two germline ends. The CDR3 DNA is TGTGCCAGCAGGAAAACGATGAACACTGAAGCTTTCTTT. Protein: CASRKTMNTEAFF.

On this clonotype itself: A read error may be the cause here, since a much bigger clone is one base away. CDR3 nucleotide sequence: TGTTCCAGCAGCCCCCATGTGGGAAATAACTATGGCTACACCTTC. It translates to CSSSPHVGNNYGYTF. The chain couples TRBV7-2 to TRBJ1-2; D is unclear. The length of the CDR3 is 15 residues. In germline, CDR1 is SGHTA, CDR2 FQGNSA.

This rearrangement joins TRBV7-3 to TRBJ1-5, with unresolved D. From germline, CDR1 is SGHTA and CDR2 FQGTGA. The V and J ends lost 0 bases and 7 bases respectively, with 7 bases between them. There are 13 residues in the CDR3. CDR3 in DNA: TGTGCCAGCAGCTTAACGTTTGAACAGCCCCAGCATTTT. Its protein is CASSLTFEQPQHF.

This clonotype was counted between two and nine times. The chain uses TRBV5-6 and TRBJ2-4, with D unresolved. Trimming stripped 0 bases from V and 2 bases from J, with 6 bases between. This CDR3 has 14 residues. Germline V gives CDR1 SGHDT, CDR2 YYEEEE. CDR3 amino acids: CASSLDRSKNIQYF. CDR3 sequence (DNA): TGTGCCAGCAGCTTGGACCGGTCCAAAAACATTCAGTACTTC.

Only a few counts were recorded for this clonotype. CDR3 amino acids: CASSPGQVSRYTF. In DNA form, the CDR3 reads TGCGCCAGCAGCCCCGGACAGGTATCGCGCTACACCTTC. V is TRBV5-1 and J is TRBJ1-2, with TRBD1 matching 7 bases. CDR1 is SGHRS and CDR2 is YFSETQ in the germline V gene. Losses at the gene ends were 4 bases for V and 9 bases for J; bases not matched to a gene: 9. The CDR3 extends over 13 amino acids.

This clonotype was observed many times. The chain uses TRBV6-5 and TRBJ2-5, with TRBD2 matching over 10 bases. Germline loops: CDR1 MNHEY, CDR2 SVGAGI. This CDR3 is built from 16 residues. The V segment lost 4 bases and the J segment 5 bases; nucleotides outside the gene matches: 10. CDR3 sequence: CASSSPRAGGKETQYF. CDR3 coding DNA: TGTGCCAGCAGTTCGCCGAGAGCGGGGGGGAAGGAGACCCAGTACTTC.